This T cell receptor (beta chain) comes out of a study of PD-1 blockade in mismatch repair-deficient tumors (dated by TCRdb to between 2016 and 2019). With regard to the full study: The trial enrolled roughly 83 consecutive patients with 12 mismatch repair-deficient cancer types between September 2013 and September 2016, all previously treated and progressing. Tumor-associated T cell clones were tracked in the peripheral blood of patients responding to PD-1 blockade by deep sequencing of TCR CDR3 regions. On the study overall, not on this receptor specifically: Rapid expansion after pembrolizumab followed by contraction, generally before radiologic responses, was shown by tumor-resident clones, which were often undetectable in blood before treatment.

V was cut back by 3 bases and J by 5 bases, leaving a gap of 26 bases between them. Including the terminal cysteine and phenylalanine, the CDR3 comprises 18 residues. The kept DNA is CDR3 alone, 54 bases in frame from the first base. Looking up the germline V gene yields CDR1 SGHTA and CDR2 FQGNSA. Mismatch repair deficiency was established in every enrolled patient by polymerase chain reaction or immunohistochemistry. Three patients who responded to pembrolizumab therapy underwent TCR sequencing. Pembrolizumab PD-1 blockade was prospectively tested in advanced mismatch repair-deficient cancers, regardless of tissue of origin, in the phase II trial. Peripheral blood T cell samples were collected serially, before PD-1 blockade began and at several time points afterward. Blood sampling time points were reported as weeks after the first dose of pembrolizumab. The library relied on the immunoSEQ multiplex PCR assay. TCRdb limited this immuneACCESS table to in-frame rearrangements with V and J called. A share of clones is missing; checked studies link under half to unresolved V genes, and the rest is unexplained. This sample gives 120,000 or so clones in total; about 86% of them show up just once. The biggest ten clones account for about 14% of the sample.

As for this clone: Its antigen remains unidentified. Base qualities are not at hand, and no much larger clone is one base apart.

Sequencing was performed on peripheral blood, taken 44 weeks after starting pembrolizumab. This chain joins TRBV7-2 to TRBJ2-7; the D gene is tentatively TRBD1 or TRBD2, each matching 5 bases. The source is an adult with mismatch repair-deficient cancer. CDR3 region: CASSLGTGLLLPGHEQYF. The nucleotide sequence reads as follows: TGTGCCAGCAGCTTGGGGACCGGTTTACTACTTCCAGGGCACGAGCAGTACTTC.